The rows below give T cell receptor beta chains drawn from one sample of a study of response to subunit inactivated influenza vaccine. Using its own MiXCR run on the RT-PCR reads, TCRdb lists one record per CDR3 protein. The sample contains 500,000 or so distinct CDR3 sequences, about 17% of which appear only once. Sequences were derived from CD4+ T cells sorted from PBMCs, sampled around 2 years after vaccination. The origin of the receptors is a man aged 50-75 years who received an inactivated influenza vaccine. Both conserved end residues are part of each CDR3. A D gene is named only where the DNA matches it firmly. The size of a clone is reported for some rows only, either as once, few or many, or as a class for expanded clones.

v_gene,j_gene,d_gene,abundance,CDR3aa,CDR3nt
TRBV7-8,TRBJ1-5,NA,few,CASSRGKNQPQHF,TGTGCCAGCAGCCGCGGCAAAAATCAGCCCCAGCATTTT
TRBV10-3,TRBJ2-7,TRBD1,NA,CAISESTGRTYEQYF,TGTGCCATCAGTGAGTCGACAGGGCGAACCTACGAGCAGTACTTC
TRBV24-1,TRBJ2-1,TRBD2,NA,CATSAPSAGGRYNEQFF,TGTGCCACCAGTGCCCCATCAGCGGGAGGGAGGTACAATGAGCAGTTCTTC
TRBV20-1,TRBJ1-5,NA,NA,CSARDLGLSNQPQHF,TGCAGTGCTAGAGATTTAGGCCTTAGCAATCAGCCCCAGCATTTT
TRBV12-3/TRBV12-4,TRBJ2-7,NA,NA,CASSSTSGNPYEQYF,TGTGCCAGCAGTTCCACCTCGGGGAATCCCTACGAGCAGTACTTC
TRBV10-3,TRBJ2-2,TRBD2,few,CAIRKTSGTNTGELFF,TGTGCCATCAGGAAGACTAGCGGCACGAACACCGGGGAGCTGTTTTTT
TRBV9,TRBJ2-1,NA,NA,CASSPARRIYNEQFF,TGTGCCAGCAGCCCTGCGCGGAGAATCTACAATGAGCAGTTCTTC
TRBV6-1,TRBJ2-7,NA,NA,CASREPLKGGSYEQYF,TGTGCCAGCAGGGAACCTTTAAAGGGCGGCTCCTACGAGCAGTACTTC
TRBV5-1,TRBJ2-1,NA,few,CASSGGQGDWSEQFF,TGCGCCAGCAGCGGGGGGCAAGGGGATTGGAGTGAGCAGTTCTTC
TRBV12-3/TRBV12-4,TRBJ1-2,NA,few,CASSFNGNYGYTF,TGTGCCAGCAGTTTCAACGGCAACTATGGCTACACCTTC
TRBV29-1,TRBJ1-2,TRBD1,few,CSAGGGQLGYTF,TGCAGCGCAGGGGGTGGACAGCTTGGCTACACCTTC
TRBV12-3/TRBV12-4,TRBJ1-1,NA,NA,CASSPFGGRVNTEAFF,TGTGCCAGCAGTCCATTCGGGGGGCGGGTGAACACTGAAGCTTTCTTT
TRBV12-3/TRBV12-4,TRBJ2-7,NA,few,CASRISATYEQYF,TGTGCCAGCAGGATAAGCGCGACCTACGAGCAGTACTTC
TRBV10-2,TRBJ2-5,NA,few,CASSETSQLIDYETQYF,TGCGCCAGCAGTGAGACTTCTCAACTAATCGATTATGAGACCCAGTACTTC
TRBV27,TRBJ2-1,NA,NA,CASSPRGSAYNEQFF,TGTGCCAGCAGTCCGAGGGGGAGCGCTTACAATGAGCAGTTCTTC
TRBV7-9,TRBJ2-1,TRBD2,many,CASSPLLAGVFF,TGTGCCAGCAGCCCCTTACTAGCGGGAGTGTTCTTC
TRBV4-1,TRBJ1-3,NA,NA,CASQPLGGNTIYF,TGCGCCAGCCAGCCGCTTGGGGGAAACACCATATATTTT
TRBV7-8,TRBJ2-5,NA,NA,CASSLHQRSETQYF,TGTGCCAGCAGCTTACATCAGCGTTCAGAGACCCAGTACTTC
TRBV11-2,TRBJ2-7,TRBD1,NA,CASSSGRQGYEQYF,TGTGCCAGCAGCTCAGGGCGACAGGGGTACGAGCAGTACTTC
TRBV5-1,TRBJ1-1,TRBD1,few,CASSPTGEQNTEAFF,TGCGCCAGCAGCCCTACAGGGGAGCAGAACACTGAAGCTTTCTTT
TRBV24-1,TRBJ2-5,TRBD1,few,CATGIGTGSFETQYF,TGTGCCACCGGTATCGGGACAGGGTCCTTTGAGACCCAGTACTTC
TRBV24-1,TRBJ2-3,NA,many,CATSDPKRGTDTQYF,TGTGCCACCAGTGACCCTAAGCGGGGCACAGATACGCAGTATTTT
TRBV20-1,TRBJ2-5,NA,NA,CSASSRGEIQETQYF,TGCAGTGCTAGCTCCAGGGGCGAGATTCAAGAGACCCAGTACTTC
TRBV7-9,TRBJ1-1,TRBD1,NA,CASSLAGQLTEAFF,TGTGCCAGCAGCTTAGCGGGACAGCTCACTGAAGCTTTCTTT
TRBV11-2,TRBJ2-7,NA,NA,CASSGRRSYEQYF,TGTGCCAGCAGCGGGAGAAGATCCTACGAGCAGTACTTC
TRBV4-2,TRBJ2-2,TRBD2,NA,CASSTSGRWGTGELFF,TGTGCCAGCAGCACTAGCGGGAGATGGGGCACCGGGGAGCTGTTTTTT
TRBV24-1,TRBJ2-5,NA,NA,CATSDPTDLETQYF,TGTGCCACCAGTGACCCGACAGATTTGGAGACCCAGTACTTC
TRBV2,TRBJ2-5,TRBD2,NA,CASSAVAGGQETQYF,TGTGCCAGCAGTGCCGTAGCGGGGGGGCAAGAGACCCAGTACTTC
TRBV3-1,TRBJ1-6,NA,few,CASSASGTLNSPLHF,TGTGCCAGCAGCGCAAGCGGGACACTAAATTCACCCCTCCACTTT
TRBV20-1,TRBJ2-2,TRBD2,few,CSARHVTSGRTLNTGELFF,TGCAGTGCTAGACACGTGACTAGCGGGCGGACTCTTAACACCGGGGAGCTGTTTTTT
TRBV11-2,TRBJ2-7,NA,many,CASSLSGTRGEQYF,TGTGCCAGCAGCCTCTCCGGAACCCGTGGCGAGCAGTACTTC
TRBV12-3/TRBV12-4,TRBJ1-1,NA,NA,CASSLVGGRWRTEAFF,TGTGCCAGCAGTTTAGTGGGCGGACGTTGGAGGACTGAAGCTTTCTTT
TRBV12-3/TRBV12-4,TRBJ2-7,TRBD2,few,CASRRAGGIAYEQYF,TGTGCCAGCAGACGAGCGGGAGGGATTGCGTACGAGCAGTACTTC
TRBV20-1,TRBJ2-1,NA,NA,CSARLAGMNEQFF,TGCAGTGCTAGACTCGCAGGGATGAATGAGCAGTTCTTC
TRBV3-1,TRBJ1-5,NA,NA,CASSQGGTQHF,TGTGCCAGCAGCCAAGGAGGGACCCAGCATTTT
TRBV18,TRBJ1-1,NA,few,CASSPWGGNTEAFF,TGTGCCAGCTCACCATGGGGAGGGAACACTGAAGCTTTCTTT
TRBV6-2/TRBV6-3,TRBJ1-6,NA,many,CASSSFQGLHF,TGTGCCAGCAGCTCCTTCCAGGGCCTCCACTTT
TRBV20-1,TRBJ1-5,NA,NA,CSARRDLNQPQHF,TGCAGTGCACGCCGGGACCTCAATCAGCCCCAGCATTTT
TRBV7-3,TRBJ2-7,TRBD1,NA,CASSPGTGGSEQYF,TGTGCCAGCAGCCCCGGGACAGGAGGGTCCGAGCAGTACTTC
TRBV27,TRBJ1-2,NA,few,CASSSPDSYGYTF,TGTGCCAGCAGTTCCCCGGACAGCTATGGCTACACCTTC
TRBV29-1,TRBJ1-5,TRBD1,few,CSVRDSLYSNQPQHF,TGCAGCGTCCGGGACAGTCTATATAGCAATCAGCCCCAGCATTTT
TRBV12-3/TRBV12-4,TRBJ1-1,NA,few,CASSFGGAGNTEAFF,TGTGCCAGCAGTTTTGGCGGCGCTGGGAACACTGAAGCTTTCTTT
TRBV28,TRBJ2-3,NA,few,CASSSPRLKGTDTQYF,TGTGCCAGCAGTTCCCCCAGACTGAAGGGCACAGATACGCAGTATTTT
TRBV24-1,TRBJ2-3,TRBD2,NA,CATSDEPGGDTQYF,TGTGCCACCAGTGATGAGCCGGGAGGAGATACGCAGTATTTT
TRBV4-1,TRBJ1-1,NA,few,CASSLGSGGDTEAFF,TGCGCCAGCAGCCTCGGTTCGGGGGGGGACACTGAAGCTTTCTTT
TRBV25-1,TRBJ2-2,TRBD2,NA,CASSETSGGAFGAGELFF,TGTGCCAGCAGTGAAACGAGCGGGGGGGCTTTTGGGGCCGGGGAGCTGTTTTTT
TRBV9,TRBJ2-1,NA,many,CASSRSGKTDRFF,TGTGCCAGCAGCAGGTCCGGGAAAACAGATCGGTTCTTC
TRBV18,TRBJ2-1,NA,many,CASSPWAAVEQFF,TGTGCCAGCTCACCATGGGCAGCGGTTGAGCAGTTCTTC
TRBV2,TRBJ2-1,NA,few,CASIADQYSYNEQFF,TGTGCCAGCATTGCGGACCAGTACTCCTACAATGAGCAGTTCTTC
TRBV15,TRBJ1-5,NA,NA,CATSREGWGYSNQPQHF,TGTGCCACCAGCAGAGAGGGTTGGGGCTATAGCAATCAGCCCCAGCATTTT
TRBV4-3,TRBJ2-2,NA,NA,CASSQDRGFGELFF,TGCGCCAGCAGCCAAGATAGGGGGTTTGGGGAGCTGTTTTTT
TRBV3-1,TRBJ2-1,TRBD1,NA,CASSQLDRRNEQFF,TGTGCCAGCAGCCAACTGGACAGGAGGAATGAGCAGTTCTTC
TRBV12-3/TRBV12-4,TRBJ2-7,TRBD1,NA,CASSPGTGQYEQYF,TGTGCCAGCAGTCCGGGGACAGGGCAGTACGAGCAGTACTTC
TRBV7-2,TRBJ2-3,NA,few,CASSFSKPYTDTQYF,TGTGCCAGCAGTTTCAGTAAACCTTACACAGATACGCAGTATTTT
TRBV5-1,TRBJ1-1,NA,NA,CASSFQGQNTEAFF,TGCGCCAGCAGCTTTCAGGGACAGAACACTGAAGCTTTCTTT
TRBV6-1,TRBJ1-2,NA,few,CASRPQGPYGYTF,TGTGCCAGCAGGCCTCAGGGGCCCTATGGCTACACCTTC
TRBV7-2,TRBJ2-4,TRBD1,few,CASSSTGGLAKNIQYF,TGTGCCAGCAGCTCGACAGGGGGCTTAGCCAAAAACATTCAGTACTTC
TRBV7-9,TRBJ2-3,NA,few,CASSPFSSSTDTQYF,TGTGCCAGCAGCCCATTCTCCTCTAGCACAGATACGCAGTATTTT
TRBV5-8,TRBJ1-5,NA,few,CASSPTPSQPQHF,TGTGCCAGCAGCCCTACTCCCAGCCAGCCCCAGCATTTT
TRBV11-1,TRBJ2-5,TRBD2,NA,CASSPQRGASGETQYF,TGTGCCAGCAGCCCCCAGCGGGGGGCCTCTGGGGAGACCCAGTACTTC